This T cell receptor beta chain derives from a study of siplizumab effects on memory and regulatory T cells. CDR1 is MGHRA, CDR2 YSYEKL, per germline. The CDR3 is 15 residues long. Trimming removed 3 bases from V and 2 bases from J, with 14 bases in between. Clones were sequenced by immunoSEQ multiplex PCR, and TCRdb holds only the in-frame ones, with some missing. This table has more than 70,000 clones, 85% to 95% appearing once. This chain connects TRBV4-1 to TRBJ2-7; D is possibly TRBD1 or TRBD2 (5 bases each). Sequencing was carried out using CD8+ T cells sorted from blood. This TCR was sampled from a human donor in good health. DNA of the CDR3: TGCGCCAGCAGCCAGGGGACGGAAAGAACCTACGAGCAGTACTTC. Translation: CASSQGTERTYEQYF.